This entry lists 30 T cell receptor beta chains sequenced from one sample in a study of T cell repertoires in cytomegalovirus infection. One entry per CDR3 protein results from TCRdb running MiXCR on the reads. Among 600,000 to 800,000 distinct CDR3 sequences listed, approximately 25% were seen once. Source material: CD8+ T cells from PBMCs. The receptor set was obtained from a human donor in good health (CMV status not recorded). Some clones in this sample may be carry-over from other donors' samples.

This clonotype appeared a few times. The CDR3 DNA is TGTGCCACGGGACGTGCCACCGGGGAGCTGTTTTTT. Amino acid sequence: CATGRATGELFF. V is TRBV6-1 and J is TRBJ2-2; D assignment may be TRBD1 or TRBD2 (5 bases each). Germline V lookup: CDR1 MNHNS, CDR2 SASEGT. Trimming pared 10 bases from V and 4 bases from J, leaving 10 bases between. The CDR3 runs 12 residues.

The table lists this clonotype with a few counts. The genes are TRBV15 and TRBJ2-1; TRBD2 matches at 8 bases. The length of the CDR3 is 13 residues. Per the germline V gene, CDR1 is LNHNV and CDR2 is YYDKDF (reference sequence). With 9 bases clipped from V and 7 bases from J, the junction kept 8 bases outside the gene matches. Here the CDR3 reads CATRVGLVNEQFF. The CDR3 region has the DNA TGTGCCACTCGAGTGGGACTAGTGAATGAGCAGTTCTTC.

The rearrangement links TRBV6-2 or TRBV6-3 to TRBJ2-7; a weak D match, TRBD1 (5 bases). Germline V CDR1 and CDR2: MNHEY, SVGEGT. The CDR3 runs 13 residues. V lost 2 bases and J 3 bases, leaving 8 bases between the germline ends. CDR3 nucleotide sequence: TGTGCCAGCAGTTACCAAACAGGCTACGAGCAGTACGTC. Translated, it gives CASSYQTGYEQYV.

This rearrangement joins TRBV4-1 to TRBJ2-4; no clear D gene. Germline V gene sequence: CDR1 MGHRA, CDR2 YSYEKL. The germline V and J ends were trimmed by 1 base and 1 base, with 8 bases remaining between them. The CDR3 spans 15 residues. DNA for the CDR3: TGCGCCAGCAGCCAAGTGCTACAGGCCAAAAACATTCAGTACTTC. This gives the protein CASSQVLQAKNIQYF.

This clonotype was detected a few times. The CDR3 sequence: CASISGGYGYTF. DNA for the CDR3: TGTGCCAGCATCTCTGGGGGCTATGGCTACACCTTC. This sequence joins TRBV2 and TRBJ1-2, with D possibly being TRBD1 (5 bases). V lost 7 bases and J lost 4, with 10 bases in between. Per germline, CDR1 SNHLY and CDR2 FYNNEI. This CDR3 comprises 12 residues. Combining the CDR3 with reference TRBV2 and TRBJ1-2 gives the whole variable domain EPEVTQTPSHQVTQMGQEVILRCVPISNHLYFYWYRQILGQKVEFLVSFYNNEISEKSEIFDDQFSVERPDGSNFTLKIRSTKLEDSAMYFCASISGGYGYTFGSGTRLTVV.

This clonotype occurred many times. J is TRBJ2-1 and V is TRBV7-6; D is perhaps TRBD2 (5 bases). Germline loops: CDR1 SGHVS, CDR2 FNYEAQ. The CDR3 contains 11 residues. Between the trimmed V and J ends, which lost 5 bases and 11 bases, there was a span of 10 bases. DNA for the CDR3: TGTGCCAGCAGCCTGAGGGCCCAGCAGTTCTTC. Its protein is CASSLRAQQFF.

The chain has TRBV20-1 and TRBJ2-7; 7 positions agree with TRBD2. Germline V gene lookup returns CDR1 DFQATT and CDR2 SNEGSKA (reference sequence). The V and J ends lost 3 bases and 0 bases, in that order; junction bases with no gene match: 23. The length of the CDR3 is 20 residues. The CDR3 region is CSAREGGATDYLHSSYEQYF. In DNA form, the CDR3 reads TGCAGTGCTAGGGAGGGAGGGGCGACGGACTACTTGCATAGCTCCTACGAGCAGTACTTC.

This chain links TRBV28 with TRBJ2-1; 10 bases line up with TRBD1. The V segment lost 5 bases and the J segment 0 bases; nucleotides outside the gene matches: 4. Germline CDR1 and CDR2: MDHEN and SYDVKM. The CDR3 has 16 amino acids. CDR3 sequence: CASSEWTGGSYNEQFF. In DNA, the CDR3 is TGTGCCAGCAGTGAATGGACAGGGGGCTCCTACAATGAGCAGTTCTTC. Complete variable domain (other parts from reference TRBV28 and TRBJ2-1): DVKVTQSSRYLVKRTGEKVFLECVQDMDHENMFWYRQDPGLGLRLIYFSYDVKMKEKGDIPEGYSVSREKKERFSLILESASTNQTSMYLCASSEWTGGSYNEQFFGPGTRLTVL.

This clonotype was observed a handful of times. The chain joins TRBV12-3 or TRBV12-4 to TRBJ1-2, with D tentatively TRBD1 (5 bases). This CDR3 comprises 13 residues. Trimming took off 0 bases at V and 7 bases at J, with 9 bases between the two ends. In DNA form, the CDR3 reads TGTGCCAGCAGTTTAGCGCAGGGAGGTGGCTACACCTTC. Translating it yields CASSLAQGGGYTF.

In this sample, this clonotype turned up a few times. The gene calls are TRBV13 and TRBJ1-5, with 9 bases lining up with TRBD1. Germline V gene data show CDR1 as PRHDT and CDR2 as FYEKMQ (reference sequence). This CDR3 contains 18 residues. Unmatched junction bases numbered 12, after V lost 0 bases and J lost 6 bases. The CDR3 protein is CASSLGGGQGAVVQPQHF. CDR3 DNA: TGTGCCAGCAGCTTAGGGGGGGGACAGGGCGCTGTTGTTCAGCCCCAGCATTTT.

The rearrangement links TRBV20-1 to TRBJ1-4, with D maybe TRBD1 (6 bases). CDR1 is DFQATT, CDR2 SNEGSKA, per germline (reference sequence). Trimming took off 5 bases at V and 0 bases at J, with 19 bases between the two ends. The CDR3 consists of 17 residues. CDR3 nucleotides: TGCAGTGCTGTAGGGGGGGTCAGCGCTGCAACTAATGAAAAACTGTTTTTT. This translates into CSAVGGVSAATNEKLFF.

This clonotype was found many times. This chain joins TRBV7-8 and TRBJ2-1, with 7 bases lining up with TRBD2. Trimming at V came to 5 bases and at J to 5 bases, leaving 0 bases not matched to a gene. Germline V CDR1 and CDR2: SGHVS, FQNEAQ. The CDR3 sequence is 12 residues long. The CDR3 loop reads CASSAGDNEQFF. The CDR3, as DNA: TGTGCCAGCAGCGCGGGGGACAATGAGCAGTTCTTC.

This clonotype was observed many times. CDR3 bases: TGTGCCAGCAGATTAGATTCTGGGGCCAACGTCCTGACTTTC. Translated: CASRLDSGANVLTF. The rearrangement uses TRBV28 and TRBJ2-6; D is ambiguous. V was trimmed by 6 bases and J by 1 base, leaving 7 bases between them. Germline loops: CDR1 MDHEN, CDR2 SYDVKM. CDR3 size: 14 residues.

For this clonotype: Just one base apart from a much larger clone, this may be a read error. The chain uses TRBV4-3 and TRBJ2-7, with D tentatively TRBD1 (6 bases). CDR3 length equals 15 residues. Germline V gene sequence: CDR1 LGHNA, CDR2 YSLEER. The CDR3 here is CTSSQEARGRDEQYF. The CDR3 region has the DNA TGCACCAGCAGCCAAGAGGCCAGGGGACGTGACGAGCAGTACTTC.

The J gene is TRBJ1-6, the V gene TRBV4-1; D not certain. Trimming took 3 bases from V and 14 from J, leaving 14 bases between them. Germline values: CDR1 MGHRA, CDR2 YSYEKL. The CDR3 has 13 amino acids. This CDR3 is CASSQLNLGSLHF. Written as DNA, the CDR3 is TGCGCCAGCAGCCAGTTAAATTTGGGATCCCTCCACTTT.

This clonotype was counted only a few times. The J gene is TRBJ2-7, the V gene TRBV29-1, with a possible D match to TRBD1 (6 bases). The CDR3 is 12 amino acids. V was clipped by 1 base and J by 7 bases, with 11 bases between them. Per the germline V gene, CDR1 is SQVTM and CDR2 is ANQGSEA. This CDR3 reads CSVEGRGEEQYF. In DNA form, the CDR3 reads TGCAGCGTTGAAGGCAGGGGTGAAGAGCAGTACTTC.

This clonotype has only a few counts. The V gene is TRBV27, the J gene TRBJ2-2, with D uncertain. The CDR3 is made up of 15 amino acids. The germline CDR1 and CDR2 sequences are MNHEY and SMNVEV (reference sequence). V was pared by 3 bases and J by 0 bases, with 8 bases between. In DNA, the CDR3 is TGTGCCAGCAGTTTGGATAATGCGAACACCGGGGAGCTGTTTTTT. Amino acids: CASSLDNANTGELFF.

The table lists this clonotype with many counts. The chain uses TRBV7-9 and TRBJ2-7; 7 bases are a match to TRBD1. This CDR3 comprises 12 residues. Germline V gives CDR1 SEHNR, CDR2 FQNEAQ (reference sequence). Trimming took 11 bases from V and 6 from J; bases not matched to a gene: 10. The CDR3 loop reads CAATKTGPEQYF. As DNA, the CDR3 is TGTGCCGCCACAAAGACAGGGCCCGAGCAGTACTTC. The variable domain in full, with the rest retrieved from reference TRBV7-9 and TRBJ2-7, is DTGVSQNPRHKITKRGQNVTFRCDPISEHNRLYWYRQTLGQGPEFLTYFQNEAQLEKSRLLSDRFSAERPKGSFSTLEIQRTEQGDSAMYLCAATKTGPEQYFGPGTRLTVT.

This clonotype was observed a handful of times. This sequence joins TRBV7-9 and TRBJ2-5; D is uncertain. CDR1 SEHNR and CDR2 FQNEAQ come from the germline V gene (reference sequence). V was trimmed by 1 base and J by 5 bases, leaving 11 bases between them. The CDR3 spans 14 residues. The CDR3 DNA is TGTGCCAGCAGCTTAGACGCAACTTACGAGACCCAGTACTTC. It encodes CASSLDATYETQYF.

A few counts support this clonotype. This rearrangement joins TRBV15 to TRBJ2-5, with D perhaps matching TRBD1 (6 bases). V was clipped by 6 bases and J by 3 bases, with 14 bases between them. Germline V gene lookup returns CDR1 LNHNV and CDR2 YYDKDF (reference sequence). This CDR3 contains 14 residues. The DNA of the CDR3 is TGTGCCACCAGGAAGGGGGACGGGGAAGAGACCCAGTACTTC. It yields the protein CATRKGDGEETQYF.

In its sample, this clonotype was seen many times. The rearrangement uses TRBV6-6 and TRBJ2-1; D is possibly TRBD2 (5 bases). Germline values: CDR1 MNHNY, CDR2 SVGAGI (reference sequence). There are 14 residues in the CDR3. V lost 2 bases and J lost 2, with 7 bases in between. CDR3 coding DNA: TGTGCCAGCAGTTACGGGAGTACCTACAATGAGCAGTTCTTC. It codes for CASSYGSTYNEQFF.

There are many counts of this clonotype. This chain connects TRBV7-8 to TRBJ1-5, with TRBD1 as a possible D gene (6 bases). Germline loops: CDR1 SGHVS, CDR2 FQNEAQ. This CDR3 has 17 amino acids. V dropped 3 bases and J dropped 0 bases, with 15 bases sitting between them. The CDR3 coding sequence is TGTGCCAGCAGCTTCATGCGGGGGCGGTCTAGCAATCAGCCCCAGCATTTT. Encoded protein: CASSFMRGRSSNQPQHF.

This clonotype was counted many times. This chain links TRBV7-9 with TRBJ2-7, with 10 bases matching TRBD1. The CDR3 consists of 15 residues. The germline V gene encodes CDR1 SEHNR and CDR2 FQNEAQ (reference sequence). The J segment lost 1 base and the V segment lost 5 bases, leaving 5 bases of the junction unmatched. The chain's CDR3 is CASSAGTGVSYEQYF. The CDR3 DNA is TGTGCCAGCAGCGCCGGGACAGGGGTTTCCTACGAGCAGTACTTC.

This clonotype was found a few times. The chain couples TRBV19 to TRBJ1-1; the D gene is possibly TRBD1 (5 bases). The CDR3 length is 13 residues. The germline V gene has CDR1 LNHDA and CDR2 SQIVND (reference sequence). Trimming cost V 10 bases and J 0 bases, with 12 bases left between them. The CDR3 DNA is TGTGCCACCTCTGGGGGTATGAACACTGAAGCTTTCTTT. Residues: CATSGGMNTEAFF.

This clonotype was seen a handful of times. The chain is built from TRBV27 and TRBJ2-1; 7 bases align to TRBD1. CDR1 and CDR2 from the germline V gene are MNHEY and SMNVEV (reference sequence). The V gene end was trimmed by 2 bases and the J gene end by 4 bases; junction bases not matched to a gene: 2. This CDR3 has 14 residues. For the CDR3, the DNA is TGTGCCAGCAGTTTACAACAGGGGTACAATGAGCAGTTCTTC. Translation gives CASSLQQGYNEQFF.

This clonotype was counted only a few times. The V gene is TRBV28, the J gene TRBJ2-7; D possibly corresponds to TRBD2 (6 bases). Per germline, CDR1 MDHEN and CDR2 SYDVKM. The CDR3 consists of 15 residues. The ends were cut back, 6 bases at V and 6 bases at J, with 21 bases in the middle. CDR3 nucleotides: TGTGCCAGCAGCCCTCGGGGCGGGAAGGGGCGCGAGCAGTACGTC. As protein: CASSPRGGKGREQYV.

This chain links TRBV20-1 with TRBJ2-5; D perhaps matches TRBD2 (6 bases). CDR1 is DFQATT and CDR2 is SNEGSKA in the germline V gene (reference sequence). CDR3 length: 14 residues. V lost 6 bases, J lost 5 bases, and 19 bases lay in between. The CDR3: CSARTGTEGETQYF. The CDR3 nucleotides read TGCAGTGCAAGAACGGGGACTGAAGGGGAGACCCAGTACTTC.

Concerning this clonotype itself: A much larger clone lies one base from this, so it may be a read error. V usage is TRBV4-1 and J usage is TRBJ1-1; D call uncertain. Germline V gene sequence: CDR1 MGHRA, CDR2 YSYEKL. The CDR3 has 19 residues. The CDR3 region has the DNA TGCGCCAGCAGCCAAGATTCTGGCTTATGGGGTACGCTGAACACTGAAGCTTTATTT. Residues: CASSQDSGLWGTLNTEALF.

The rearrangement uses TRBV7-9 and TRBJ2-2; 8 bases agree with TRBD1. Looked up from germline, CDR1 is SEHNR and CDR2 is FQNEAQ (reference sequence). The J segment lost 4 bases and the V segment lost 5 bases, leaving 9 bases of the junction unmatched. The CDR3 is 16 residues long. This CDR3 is CASSRTGTGLTGELFF. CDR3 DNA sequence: TGTGCCAGCAGCCGAACCGGGACAGGTCTCACCGGGGAGCTGTTTTTT.

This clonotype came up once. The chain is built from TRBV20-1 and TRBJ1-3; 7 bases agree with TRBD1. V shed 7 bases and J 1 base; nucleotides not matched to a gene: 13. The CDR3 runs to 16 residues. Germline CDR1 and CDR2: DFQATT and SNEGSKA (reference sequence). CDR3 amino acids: CSEQVGQDRSGNTIYF. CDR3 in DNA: TGCAGTGAACAAGTCGGACAGGATAGATCTGGAAACACCATATATTTT.